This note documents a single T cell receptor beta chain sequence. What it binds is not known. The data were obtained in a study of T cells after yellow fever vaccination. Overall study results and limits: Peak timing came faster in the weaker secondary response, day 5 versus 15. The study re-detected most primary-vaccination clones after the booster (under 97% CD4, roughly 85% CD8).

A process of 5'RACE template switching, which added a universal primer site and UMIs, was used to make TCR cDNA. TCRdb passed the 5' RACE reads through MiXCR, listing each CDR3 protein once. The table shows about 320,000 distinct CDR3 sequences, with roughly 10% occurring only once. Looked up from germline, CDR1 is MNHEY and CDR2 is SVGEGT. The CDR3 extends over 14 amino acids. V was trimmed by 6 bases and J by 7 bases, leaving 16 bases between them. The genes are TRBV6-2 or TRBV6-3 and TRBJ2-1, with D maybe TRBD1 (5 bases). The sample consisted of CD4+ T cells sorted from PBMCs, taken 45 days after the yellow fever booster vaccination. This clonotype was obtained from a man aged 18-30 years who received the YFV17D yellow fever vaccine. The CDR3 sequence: CASSSIAQGNEQFF. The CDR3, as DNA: TGTGCCAGCAGCTCCATTGCCCAGGGAAATGAGCAGTTCTTC.